Shown below are 26 T cell receptor beta chains from a single sample sequenced in a study of molecular identifiers for immune sequencing clone quantification. MiXCR, run by TCRdb on the PCR reads, gives a single entry per CDR3 protein. The sample has about 640,000 distinct CDR3 sequences, just under 20% seen once. Sequencing was carried out using naive CD8+ T cells from blood, with Jurkat cell RNA spiked in. Indicated subset: FACS-sorted CD8+CD4-CCR7+CD45RA+ naive T cells. The source is a human donor in good health. Some libraries in this study had Jurkat cell RNA spiked in.

This clonotype was counted many times. The chain uses TRBV20-1 and TRBJ1-3, with 7 bases identical to TRBD1. The germline gives CDR1 DFQATT, CDR2 SNEGSKA (reference sequence). The CDR3 contains 13 residues. The V segment lost 2 bases and the J segment 5 bases; nucleotides outside the gene matches: 3. The CDR3 DNA reads TGCAGTGCTAGACAGACAGGGAGAAACACCATATATTTT. It codes for CSARQTGRNTIYF.

This clonotype was recorded at least ten times. V is TRBV9 and J is TRBJ2-2; D is possibly TRBD2 (7 bases). CDR1 and CDR2 from the germline V gene are SGDLS and YYNGEE. The CDR3 spans 18 residues. V was trimmed by 4 bases and J by 1 base, leaving 20 bases between them. The CDR3 protein is CASSPGEGLAVNTGELFF. The CDR3 DNA sequence: TGTGCCAGCAGCCCAGGGGAGGGGCTAGCGGTGAACACCGGGGAGCTGTTTTTT.

The chain carries TRBV13 and TRBJ2-7; TRBD2 agrees at 9 bases. The CDR3 runs to 18 residues. Germline CDR1 PRHDT, CDR2 FYEKMQ (reference sequence). V lost 5 bases, J lost 2 bases, and 16 bases stayed unmatched. In nucleotides, the CDR3 is TGTGCCAGCAGCACTCGGTCTTTGGTAGCGGGGGATCCCTACGAGCAGTACTTC. The encoded protein is CASSTRSLVAGDPYEQYF.

This clonotype was seen repeatedly, ten times or more. The chain couples TRBV19 to TRBJ2-6; the D is unclear. The CDR3 has 13 residues. Trimming stripped 9 bases from V and 1 base from J, with 7 bases between. The germline CDR1 and CDR2 sequences are LNHDA and SQIVND (reference sequence). The CDR3 bases are TGTGCCAGCACCTTTTCTGGGGCCAACGTCCTGACTTTC. The encoded protein is CASTFSGANVLTF. The variable domain in full, with the rest retrieved from reference TRBV19 and TRBJ2-6, is DGGITQSPKYLFRKEGQNVTLSCEQNLNHDAMYWYRQDPGQGLRLIYYSQIVNDFQKGDIAEGYSVSREKKESFPLTVTSAQKNPTAFYLCASTFSGANVLTFGAGSRLTVL.

The table lists this clonotype with many counts. The chain carries TRBV30 and TRBJ2-7, with D hard to call. Per germline, CDR1 GTSNPN and CDR2 SVGIG (reference sequence). CDR3 length: 12 residues. Deletions cut 4 bases from V and 3 bases from J, with 10 bases between. DNA of the CDR3: TGTGCCTGGAACCGGCTAGACTACGAGCAGTACTTC. The encoded protein is CAWNRLDYEQYF. Together with reference TRBV30 and TRBJ2-7, the CDR3 gives the full variable domain: SQTIHQWPATLVQPVGSPLSLECTVEGTSNPNLYWYRQAAGRGLQLLFYSVGIGQISSEVPQNLSASRPQDRQFILSSKKLLLSDSGFYLCAWNRLDYEQYFGPGTRLTVT.

This clonotype was found many times. This sequence joins TRBV29-1 and TRBJ2-1; TRBD2 matches 11 bases. V dropped 5 bases and J dropped 9; count of bases not matched to a gene: 15. CDR1 is SQVTM and CDR2 is ANQGSEA in the germline V gene. The CDR3 consists of 16 residues. CDR3 sequence reads: CSVIPSRTSGYGEQFF. The CDR3 nucleotides are TGCAGCGTTATCCCCTCTCGGACTAGCGGGTACGGTGAGCAGTTCTTC.

About this clonotype: A much larger clone is a single base away; this may be a read error. The rearrangement links TRBV20-1 to TRBJ2-7, with 11 bases aligning to TRBD2. Germline trimming cut 6 bases from V and 5 bases from J; bases unmatched to any gene: 12. This CDR3 contains 15 residues. Germline assignment: CDR1 DFQATT and CDR2 SNEGSKA (reference sequence). CDR3 in amino acids: CSAALAGGPRHEQYF. CDR3 nucleotides: TGCAGTGCCGCTTTAGCGGGAGGGCCGAGACACGAGCAGTACTTC.

This clonotype showed up just a few times. The genes are TRBV3-1 and TRBJ2-1, with D maybe TRBD1 (5 bases). CDR1 and CDR2 (germline): LGHDT, YNNKEL (reference sequence). This CDR3 region has 16 residues. V was pared by 3 bases and J by 0 bases, with 12 bases between. The DNA for the CDR3 is TGTGCCAGCAGCCACGAGGCAGGGTACTCCTACAATGAGCAGTTCTTC. Translated: CASSHEAGYSYNEQFF.

In this sample, this clonotype turned up many times. V is TRBV7-6 and J is TRBJ2-5; D remains ambiguous. V lost 1 base, J lost 2 bases, and 14 bases lay in between. Germline V gives CDR1 SGHVS, CDR2 FNYEAQ. This CDR3 has 16 amino acids. This chain's CDR3 is CASSLVGHSQQETQYF. CDR3 in DNA: TGTGCCAGCAGCTTAGTGGGTCATTCACAACAAGAGACCCAGTACTTC.

A note on this clonotype: With a much larger clone just one base away, this may be a read error. The genes are TRBV12-3 or TRBV12-4 and TRBJ1-1, with D unclear. V lost 3 bases to trimming and J lost 6 bases, with 14 bases between them. The CDR3 is 14 amino acids. CDR3 nucleotide sequence: TGTGCCAGCAGTTTTATTCAGAGTATGGCTGAAGCTTTCTTT. Its protein is CASSFIQSMAEAFF.

In its sample, this clonotype was seen a few times. V is TRBV11-2 and J is TRBJ2-3; a possible D gene is TRBD2 (6 bases). Germline V gene data show CDR1 as SGHAT and CDR2 as FQNNGV. Trimming pared 1 base from V and 6 bases from J, leaving 11 bases between. CDR3 length: 14 residues. The CDR3 sequence: CASSLAPGGDTQYF. In nucleotides, the CDR3 is TGTGCCAGCAGCTTAGCTCCCGGAGGGGATACGCAGTATTTT.

The sample holds many counts of this clonotype. The CDR3 DNA reads as TGTGCCACCAGCAGATTCGCTGGACAGGGTGAGCAGTTCTTC. This sequence encodes CATSRFAGQGEQFF. The V gene is TRBV15, the J gene TRBJ2-1; TRBD1 aligns across 8 bases. There are 14 residues in the CDR3. Germline CDR1 and CDR2: LNHNV and YYDKDF (reference sequence). V dropped 2 bases and J dropped 9; count of bases not matched to a gene: 6.

Of note for this clonotype: Germline is not matched at one junction end, which may reflect a read error. V is TRBV12-3 or TRBV12-4 and J is TRBJ2-5, with TRBD2 matching 12 bases. The CDR3 is made up of 17 amino acids. The CDR3, as DNA: TGTGCCAGCAGTTTCTCGCTAGCGGGGGGGGTTGTAGAGACCCTGTACTTC. It yields the protein CASSFSLAGGVVETLYF.

At least ten counts were recorded for this clonotype. The chain employs TRBV4-1 and TRBJ1-1, with unresolved D. Trimming pared 5 bases from V and 5 bases from J, leaving 18 bases between. The germline V gene encodes CDR1 MGHRA and CDR2 YSYEKL. The CDR3 has 15 residues. This CDR3 is CASSILQSELTEAFF. Written as DNA, the CDR3 is TGCGCCAGCAGCATTCTACAGAGTGAGTTGACTGAAGCTTTCTTT.

There are a few counts of this clonotype. The chain employs TRBV9 and TRBJ2-7; 7 nucleotides align to TRBD2. With 4 bases clipped from V and 3 bases from J, the junction kept 7 bases outside the gene matches. The germline CDR1 and CDR2 sequences are SGDLS and YYNGEE. This CDR3 is built from 14 residues. The CDR3 spells CASSLADGDYEQYF. Written as DNA, the CDR3 is TGTGCCAGCAGCCTAGCGGACGGGGACTACGAGCAGTACTTC.

This clonotype was seen once. A much more abundant neighbour one base away suggests this may be a read error. The chain combines TRBV28 with TRBJ2-7, with 10 bases fitting TRBD1. J gave up 6 bases and V 5 bases, and 13 bases lay outside the gene matches. CDR1 and CDR2 from the germline V gene are MDHEN and SYDVKM. This CDR3 comprises 16 residues. CDR3 nucleotides: TGTGCCAGCAGTAACCTCCCGGGACAGGGGACCTGCGAGCAGTACTTC. Amino acid sequence: CASSNLPGQGTCEQYF.

J is TRBJ1-5 and V is TRBV19; 7 bases line up with TRBD1. The CDR3 sequence is 15 residues long. Losses at the gene ends were 1 base for V and 5 bases for J; bases not matched to a gene: 5. CDR1 and CDR2 (germline): LNHDA, SQIVND (reference sequence). The CDR3 here is CASSIGQGADQPQHF. The CDR3 DNA is TGTGCCAGTAGTATAGGACAGGGCGCGGATCAGCCCCAGCATTTT.

The chain couples TRBV19 to TRBJ2-7, with 8 bases matching TRBD2. CDR3 length: 11 amino acids. Germline V gives CDR1 LNHDA, CDR2 SQIVND (reference sequence). V was pared by 10 bases and J by 5 bases, with 4 bases of the junction left unmatched. CDR3 in DNA: TGTGCCACCGGGGGGGGCGACGAGCAGTACTTC. Translation gives CATGGGDEQYF.

As to this clonotype: This may be a read error, as it is one base from a much larger clone. This chain links TRBV5-1 with TRBJ1-1, with 9 bases aligning to TRBD1. This CDR3 is built from 15 residues. The germline gives CDR1 SGHRS, CDR2 YFSETQ. The CDR3 DNA sequence: TGCGCCAGCAGCATAACAGGGGGCTCGAACACTGAAGCTCTCTTT. Translation gives CASSITGGSNTEALF.

This clonotype was detected many times. The chain has TRBV11-2 and TRBJ2-1; TRBD1 might be the D (6 bases). V was shortened by 1 base and J by 7 bases, with 14 bases between the two germline ends. The CDR3 totals 15 residues. Germline V gene lookup returns CDR1 SGHAT and CDR2 FQNNGV. CDR3 coding DNA: TGTGCCAGCAGCTTAGTGGGGACACAAGGGAATGAGCAGTTCTTC. Its translation is CASSLVGTQGNEQFF.

This clonotype was counted only a few times. This chain joins TRBV20-1 and TRBJ2-5; 12 bases line up with TRBD2. V was clipped by 6 bases and J by 4 bases; unmatched bases: 6. Per germline, CDR1 DFQATT and CDR2 SNEGSKA (reference sequence). The length of the CDR3 is 14 residues. DNA for the CDR3: TGCAGTGCCCGCGGACTAGCGGGAAGAGAGACCCAGTACTTC. This translates into CSARGLAGRETQYF.

This clonotype appeared a few times. A read error is likely, as this CDR3 ends without the conserved phenylalanine or tryptophan. This CDR3 is CSARETGGVIEAFL. The CDR3 bases are TGCAGTGCTAGAGAAACAGGGGGCGTAATTGAAGCTTTCCTT. The V and J genes are TRBV20-1 and TRBJ1-1, with TRBD1 matching over 9 bases. The CDR3 is 14 residues long. V dropped 0 bases and J dropped 7; count of bases not matched to a gene: 6. From germline, CDR1 is DFQATT and CDR2 SNEGSKA (reference sequence).

This chain joins TRBV28 and TRBJ1-1; 10 bases match TRBD1. The CDR3 runs 14 residues. Germline CDR1 MDHEN, CDR2 SYDVKM. V lost 4 bases to trimming and J lost 6 bases; unmatched junction nucleotides: 5. Here the CDR3 reads CASSSRQGAPEAFF. For the CDR3, the DNA is TGTGCCAGCAGTTCCAGACAGGGGGCCCCTGAAGCTTTCTTT.

CDR3 sequence: CASSLGGSENTEAFF. CDR3 in DNA: TGTGCCAGCAGCTTAGGCGGGTCAGAGAACACTGAAGCTTTCTTT. The rearrangement links TRBV7-9 to TRBJ1-1; D uncertain. Germline V CDR1 and CDR2: SEHNR, FQNEAQ (reference sequence). V dropped 1 base and J dropped 1 base, with 10 bases sitting between them. CDR3 length equals 15 residues.

Concerning this clonotype: One end of the junction does not line up with germline, which may come from a read error. The rearrangement joins TRBV29-1 to TRBJ2-1; D gene uncertain. The CDR3 is 12 residues long. Germline CDR1 is SQVTM and CDR2 is ANQGSEA. CDR3 amino acids: CGVEVTNSERFF. The CDR3 nucleotides read TGCGGCGTTGAAGTGACGAACAGTGAGCGGTTCTTC.

This clonotype was seen at least ten times. The chain employs TRBV20-1 and TRBJ2-7; TRBD2 aligns across 11 bases. CDR3 length: 16 residues. Germline lookup yields CDR1 DFQATT and CDR2 SNEGSKA (reference sequence). V shed 1 base and J 2 bases; nucleotides not matched to a gene: 7. The CDR3 loop reads CSARGVAGGATYEQYF. The CDR3 coding sequence is TGCAGTGCTAGAGGGGTAGCGGGAGGGGCGACCTACGAGCAGTACTTC.